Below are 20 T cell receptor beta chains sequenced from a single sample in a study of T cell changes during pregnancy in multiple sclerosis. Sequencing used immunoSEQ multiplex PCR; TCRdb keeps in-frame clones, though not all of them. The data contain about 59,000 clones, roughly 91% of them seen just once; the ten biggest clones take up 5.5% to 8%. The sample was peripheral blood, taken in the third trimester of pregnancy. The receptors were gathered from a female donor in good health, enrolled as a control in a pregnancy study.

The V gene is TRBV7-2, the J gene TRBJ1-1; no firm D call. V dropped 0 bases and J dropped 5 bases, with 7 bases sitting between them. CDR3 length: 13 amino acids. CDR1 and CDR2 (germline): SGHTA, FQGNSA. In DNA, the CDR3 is TGTGCCAGCAGCTTAGCGCTCAGAACTGAAGCTTTCTTT. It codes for CASSLALRTEAFF.

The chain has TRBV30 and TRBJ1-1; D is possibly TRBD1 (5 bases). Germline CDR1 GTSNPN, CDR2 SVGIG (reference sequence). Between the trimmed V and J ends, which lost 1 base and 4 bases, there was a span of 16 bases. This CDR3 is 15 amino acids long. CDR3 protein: CAWSANSGGGTEAFF. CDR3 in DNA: TGTGCCTGGAGTGCTAACTCCGGGGGGGGCACTGAAGCTTTCTTT.

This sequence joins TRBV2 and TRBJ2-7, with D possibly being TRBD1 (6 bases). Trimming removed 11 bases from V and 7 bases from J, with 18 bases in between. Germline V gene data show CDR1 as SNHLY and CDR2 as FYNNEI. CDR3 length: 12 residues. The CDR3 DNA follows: TGTGCCTGTAGGGGGAGTCTCCGAGAGCAGTACTTC. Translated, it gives CACRGSLREQYF. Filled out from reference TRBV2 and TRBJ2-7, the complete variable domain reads EPEVTQTPSHQVTQMGQEVILRCVPISNHLYFYWYRQILGQKVEFLVSFYNNEISEKSEIFDDQFSVERPDGSNFTLKIRSTKLEDSAMYFCACRGSLREQYFGPGTRLTVT.

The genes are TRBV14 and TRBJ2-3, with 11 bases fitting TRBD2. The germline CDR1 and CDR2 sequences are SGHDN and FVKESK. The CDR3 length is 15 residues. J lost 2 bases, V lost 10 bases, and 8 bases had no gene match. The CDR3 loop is CATSRLAGFTDTQYF. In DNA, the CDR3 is TGTGCCACCTCGAGACTAGCGGGGTTCACAGATACGCAGTATTTT.

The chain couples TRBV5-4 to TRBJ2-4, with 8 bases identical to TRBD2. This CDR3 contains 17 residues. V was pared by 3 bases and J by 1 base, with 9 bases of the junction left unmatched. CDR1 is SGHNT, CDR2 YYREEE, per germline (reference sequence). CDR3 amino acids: CASSSSGSLGAKNIQYF. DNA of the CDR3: TGTGCCAGCAGCTCCAGCGGGAGTTTGGGGGCCAAAAACATTCAGTACTTC.

The CDR3 nucleotides read TGTGCCAGTAGTCTCGGACAGGGGAGCACTGAAGCTTTCTTT. Amino acid sequence: CASSLGQGSTEAFF. The rearrangement uses TRBV19 and TRBJ1-1, with 9 bases matching TRBD1. After removal of 5 bases from V and 4 bases from J, the junction contained 5 bases not matched to a gene. The CDR3 spans 14 residues. Germline CDR1 reads LNHDA; CDR2 reads SQIVND (reference sequence).

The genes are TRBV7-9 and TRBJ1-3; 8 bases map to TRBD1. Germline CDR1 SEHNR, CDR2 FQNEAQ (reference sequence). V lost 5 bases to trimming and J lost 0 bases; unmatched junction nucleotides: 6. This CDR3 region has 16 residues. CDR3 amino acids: CASSLGQESSGNTIYF. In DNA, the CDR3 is TGTGCCAGCAGCCTGGGACAGGAGAGCTCTGGAAACACCATATATTTT.

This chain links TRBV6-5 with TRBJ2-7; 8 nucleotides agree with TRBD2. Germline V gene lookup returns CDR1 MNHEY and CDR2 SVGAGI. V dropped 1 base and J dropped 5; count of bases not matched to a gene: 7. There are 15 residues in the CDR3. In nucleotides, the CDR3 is TGTGCCAGCAGTTACTTTGGGACTAGGAGCAACGAGCAGTACTTC. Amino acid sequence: CASSYFGTRSNEQYF.

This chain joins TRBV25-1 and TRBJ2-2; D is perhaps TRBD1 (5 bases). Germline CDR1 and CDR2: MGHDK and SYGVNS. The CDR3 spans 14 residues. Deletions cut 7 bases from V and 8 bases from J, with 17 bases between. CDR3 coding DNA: TGTGCCAGCAACCAAAGGGGCCAGGGTGGGGAGCTGTTTTTT. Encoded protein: CASNQRGQGGELFF.

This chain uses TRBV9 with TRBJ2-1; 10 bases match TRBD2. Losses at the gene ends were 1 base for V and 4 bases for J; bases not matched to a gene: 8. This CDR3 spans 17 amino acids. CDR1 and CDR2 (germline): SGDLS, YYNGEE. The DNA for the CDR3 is TGTGCCAGCAGCGTAATGCAGGGACTAGCGTTATACAATGAGCAGTTCTTC. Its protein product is CASSVMQGLALYNEQFF.

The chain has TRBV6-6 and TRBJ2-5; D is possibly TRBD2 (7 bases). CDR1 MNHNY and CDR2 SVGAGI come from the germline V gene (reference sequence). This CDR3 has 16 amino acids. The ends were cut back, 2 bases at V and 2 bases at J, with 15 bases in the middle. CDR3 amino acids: CASSYGLGGTQETQYF. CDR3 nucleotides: TGTGCCAGCAGTTACGGTCTGGGGGGGACACAAGAGACCCAGTACTTC.

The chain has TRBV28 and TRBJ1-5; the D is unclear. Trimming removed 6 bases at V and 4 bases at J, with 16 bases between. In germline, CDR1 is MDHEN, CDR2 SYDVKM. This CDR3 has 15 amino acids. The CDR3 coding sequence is TGTGCCAGCAGACCCTACAGTGGTCAAAATCAGCCCCAGCATTTT. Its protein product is CASRPYSGQNQPQHF.

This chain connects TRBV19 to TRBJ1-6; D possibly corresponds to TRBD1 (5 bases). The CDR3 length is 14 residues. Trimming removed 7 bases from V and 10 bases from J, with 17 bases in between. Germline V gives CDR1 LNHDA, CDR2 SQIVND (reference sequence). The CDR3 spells CASIGGGSRSPLHF. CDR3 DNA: TGTGCCAGTATTGGGGGGGGATCGCGGTCACCCCTCCACTTT.

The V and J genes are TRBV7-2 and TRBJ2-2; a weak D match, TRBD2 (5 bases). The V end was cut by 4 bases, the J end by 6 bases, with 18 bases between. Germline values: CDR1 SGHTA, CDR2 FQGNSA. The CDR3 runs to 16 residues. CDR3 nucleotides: TGTGCCAGCAGCTCCCAGGCCTTAGGAGCGGCCGGGGAGCTGTTTTTT. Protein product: CASSSQALGAAGELFF.

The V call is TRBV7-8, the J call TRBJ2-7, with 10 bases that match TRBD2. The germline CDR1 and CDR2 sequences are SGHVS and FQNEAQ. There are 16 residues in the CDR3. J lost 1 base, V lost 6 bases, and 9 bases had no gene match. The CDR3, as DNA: TGTGCCAGCAGATCGAGTCTAGCGGGGGTTTCCTACGAGCAGTACTTC. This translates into CASRSSLAGVSYEQYF.

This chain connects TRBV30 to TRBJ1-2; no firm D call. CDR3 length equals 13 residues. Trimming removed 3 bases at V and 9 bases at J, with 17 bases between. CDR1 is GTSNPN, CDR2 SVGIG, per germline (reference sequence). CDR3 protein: CAWRPGVLWSYTF. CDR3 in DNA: TGTGCCTGGAGGCCCGGGGTACTATGGAGCTACACCTTC. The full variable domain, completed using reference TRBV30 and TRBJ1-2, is SQTIHQWPATLVQPVGSPLSLECTVEGTSNPNLYWYRQAAGRGLQLLFYSVGIGQISSEVPQNLSASRPQDRQFILSSKKLLLSDSGFYLCAWRPGVLWSYTFGSGTRLTVV.

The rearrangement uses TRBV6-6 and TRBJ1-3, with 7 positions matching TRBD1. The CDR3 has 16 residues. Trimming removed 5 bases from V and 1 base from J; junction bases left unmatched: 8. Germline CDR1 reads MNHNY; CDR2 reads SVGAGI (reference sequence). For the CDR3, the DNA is TGTGCCAGCAGTAAGAACAGGGGAACTTCTGGAAACACCATATATTTT. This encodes CASSKNRGTSGNTIYF.

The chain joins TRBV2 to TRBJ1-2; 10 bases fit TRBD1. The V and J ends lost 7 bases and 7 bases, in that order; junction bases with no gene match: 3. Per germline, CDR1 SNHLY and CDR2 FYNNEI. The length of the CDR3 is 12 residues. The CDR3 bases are TGTGCCAGCACGCGGACAGGGGGTGGCTACACCTTC. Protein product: CASTRTGGGYTF.

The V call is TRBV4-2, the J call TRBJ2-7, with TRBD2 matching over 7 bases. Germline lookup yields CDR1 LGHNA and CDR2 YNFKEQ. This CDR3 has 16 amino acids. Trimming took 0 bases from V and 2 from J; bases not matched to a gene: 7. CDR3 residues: CASSQDRLAVTYEQYF. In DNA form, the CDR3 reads TGTGCCAGCAGCCAAGATAGGCTAGCGGTAACCTACGAGCAGTACTTC.

This chain's CDR3 is CASSSQGAYGYTF. For the CDR3, the DNA is TGTGCCAGCAGCTCGCAGGGGGCCTATGGCTACACCTTC. The rearrangement links TRBV5-4 to TRBJ1-2, with TRBD1 matching 8 bases. CDR3 length: 13 amino acids. The germline gives CDR1 SGHNT, CDR2 YYREEE (reference sequence). The V segment lost 3 bases and the J segment 4 bases; nucleotides outside the gene matches: 2.